The following is a T cell receptor beta chain sequence with its context. The data derive from a study of shared clonotypes between healthy human individuals. Data came from immunoSEQ multiplex PCR; TCRdb stores just in-frame clones and leaves some out. Seen here are millions of clones, 85% to 95% observed once, and the top ten hold over 1.5%. In the naive CD8 group, cells lacked CD45RO and were positively selected for CCR7, so terminally differentiated effector memory CD45RA+ cells were left out. Trimming removed 0 bases at V and 4 bases at J, with 8 bases between. Germline lookup yields CDR1 SGHRS and CDR2 YFSETQ. The CDR3 spans 14 residues.

The receptor was isolated from a man younger than 30 in good health. Some clones in this sample may be carry-over from other donors' samples. The gene calls are TRBV5-1 and TRBJ1-5; D is unclear. What was sequenced was naive CD8+ T cells from PBMCs. CDR3 coding DNA: TGCGCCAGCAGCTTGGACGCTGAGAATCAGCCCCAGCATTTT. Translated: CASSLDAENQPQHF.